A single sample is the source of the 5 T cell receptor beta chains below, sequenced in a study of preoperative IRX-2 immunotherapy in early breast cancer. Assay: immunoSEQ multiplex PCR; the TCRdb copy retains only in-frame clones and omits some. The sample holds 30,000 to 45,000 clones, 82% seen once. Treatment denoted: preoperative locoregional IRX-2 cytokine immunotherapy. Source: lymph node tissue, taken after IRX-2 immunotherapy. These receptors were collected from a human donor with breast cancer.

CDR3 sequence (DNA): TGTGCCAGCAGTTCCTGGGACAGCTCCTACGAGCAGTACTTC. It is translated as CASSSWDSSYEQYF. The chain carries TRBV11-3 and TRBJ2-7, with TRBD1 matching over 7 bases. This CDR3 is 14 amino acids long. V dropped 6 bases and J dropped 0; count of bases not matched to a gene: 5. Germline values: CDR1 SGHNT, CDR2 YENEEA.

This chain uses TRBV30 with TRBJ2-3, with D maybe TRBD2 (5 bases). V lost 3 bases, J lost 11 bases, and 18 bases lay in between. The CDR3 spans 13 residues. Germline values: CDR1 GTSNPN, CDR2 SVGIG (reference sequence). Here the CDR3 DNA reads TGTGCCTGGAGCCCGGGGTTTGTGGTGGGGCAGTATTTT. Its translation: CAWSPGFVVGQYF. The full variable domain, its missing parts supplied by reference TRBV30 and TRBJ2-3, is SQTIHQWPATLVQPVGSPLSLECTVEGTSNPNLYWYRQAAGRGLQLLFYSVGIGQISSEVPQNLSASRPQDRQFILSSKKLLLSDSGFYLCAWSPGFVVGQYFGPGTRLTVL.

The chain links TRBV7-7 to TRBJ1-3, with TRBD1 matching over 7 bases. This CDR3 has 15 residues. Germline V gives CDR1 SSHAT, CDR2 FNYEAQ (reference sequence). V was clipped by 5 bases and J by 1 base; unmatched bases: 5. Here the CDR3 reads CASSRQGTSGNTIYF. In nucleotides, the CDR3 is TGTGCCAGCAGCAGACAGGGAACTTCTGGAAACACCATATATTTT.

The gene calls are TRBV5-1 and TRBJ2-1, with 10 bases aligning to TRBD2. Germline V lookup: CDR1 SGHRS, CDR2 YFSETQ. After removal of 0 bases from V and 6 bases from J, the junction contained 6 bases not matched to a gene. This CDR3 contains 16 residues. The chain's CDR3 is CASSLVPSGGFNEQFF. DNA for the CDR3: TGCGCCAGCAGCTTGGTCCCTAGCGGGGGATTCAATGAGCAGTTCTTC.

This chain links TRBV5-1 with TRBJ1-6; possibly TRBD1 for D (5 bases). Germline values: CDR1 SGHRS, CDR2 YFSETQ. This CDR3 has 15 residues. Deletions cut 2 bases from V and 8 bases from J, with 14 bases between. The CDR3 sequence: CASSLSGKTDSPLHF. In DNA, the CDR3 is TGCGCCAGCAGCTTATCAGGGAAGACGGATTCACCCCTCCACTTT.